In this sample, the clone carrying this T cell receptor beta chain turned up many times. What it binds is not known. Described time point: sample taken at primary tumor resection. The CDR3 spans 18 residues. Per the germline V gene, CDR1 is MNHEY and CDR2 is SVGAGI. The V and J ends lost 0 bases and 4 bases, in that order; junction bases with no gene match: 12. Each molecule of TCR cDNA was tagged with one unique molecular identifier. From the 5' RACE reads, TCRdb called clonotypes with MiXCR, one entry per CDR3 protein. The sample lists around 9,200 distinct CDR3 sequences; 5% were seen once. These data belong to a study of spatial heterogeneity in lung cancer. Study outcomes and limitations: Counts that tracked tumor mutation counts were those of expanded intratumoral alpha and beta TCRs.

The chain employs TRBV6-5 and TRBJ1-5; 7 nucleotides agree with TRBD1. The source is a female donor with early-stage non-small cell lung cancer. Specimen: lung tumor tissue, collected at surgery. The CDR3 DNA follows: TGTGCCAGCAGTTACTCAAGGCCCACAGGGGTTTTTAATCAGCCCCAGCATTTT. Its translation is CASSYSRPTGVFNQPQHF.